This T cell receptor (beta chain) is drawn from a study of beta chain features in type 1 diabetes. Study observations and caveats: At VDJ recombination sites, type 1 diabetes patients had fewer insertions and more deleted nucleotides. Shorter TCRB CDR3s, moderately but significantly so, marked every one of the four CD4+ subsets in Type 1 diabetes patients.

This clone was found a few times. Its specificity is unknown. Via CD45RO/CCR7/CD25/CD127/CD95/CD27, cells of the CD4+ naive, central memory, regulatory and stem cell-like memory subsets were sorted. Reverse transcription of all isolated RNA meant that expressed TCRB transcripts were sequenced. Naive, central memory and regulatory T cell samples yielded roughly 3.6 million reads on average. Sequencing used immunoSEQ multiplex PCR; TCRdb keeps in-frame clones, though not all of them. The sample lists some 150,000 clones; less than 8.5% were seen once. Germline CDR1 and CDR2: GTSNPN and SVGIG (reference sequence). The CDR3 extends over 13 amino acids. V dropped 1 base and J dropped 5 bases, with 11 bases sitting between them.

The rearrangement links TRBV30 to TRBJ1-2; no clear D. The sequenced material came from central memory CD4+ T cells from blood. This receptor was taken from a woman in her thirties in good health. The CDR3: CAWSETPGYGYTF. CDR3 coding DNA: TGTGCCTGGAGTGAGACGCCGGGGTATGGCTACACCTTC.